The next 2 T cell receptor beta chains were all read from a single sample in a study of Ad26.COV2.S vaccination and SARS-CoV-2 variants. Profiled with immunoSEQ multiplex PCR; TCRdb holds only in-frame clones, not every one. Here the sample spans around 100,000 clones, less than 85% being singletons. This sample comprised peripheral blood, obtained after recovery from COVID-19. The receptors were gathered from a human donor who had recovered from COVID-19.

The chain couples TRBV5-4 to TRBJ2-5; D gene uncertain. Per germline, CDR1 SGHNT and CDR2 YYREEE (reference sequence). The CDR3 loop spans 14 amino acids. Trimming stripped 0 bases from V and 0 bases from J, with 6 bases between. CDR3 bases: TGTGCCAGCAGCTTGGGTGGGGACCAAGAGACCCAGTACTTC. This gives the protein CASSLGGDQETQYF.

This clone has a single count. This CDR3 reads CASTIQGGTGELFF. The CDR3, as DNA: TGTGCCAGTACCATCCAGGGGGGCACCGGGGAGCTGTTTTTT. The chain is built from TRBV19 and TRBJ2-2; the D gene is possibly TRBD1 (7 bases). The CDR3 totals 14 residues. Germline CDR1 and CDR2: LNHDA and SQIVND (reference sequence). Trimming took off 7 bases at V and 4 bases at J, with 13 bases between the two ends.